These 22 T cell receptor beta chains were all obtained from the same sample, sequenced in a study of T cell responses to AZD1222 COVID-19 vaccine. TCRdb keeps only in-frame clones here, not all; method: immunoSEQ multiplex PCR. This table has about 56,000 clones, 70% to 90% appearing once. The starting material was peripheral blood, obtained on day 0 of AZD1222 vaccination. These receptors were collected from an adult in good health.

CDR3 sequence reads: CASSFTPQGTYEQYF. DNA of the CDR3: TGTGCCAGCAGCTTCACTCCACAGGGGACCTACGAGCAGTACTTC. The genes are TRBV7-6 and TRBJ2-7, with 7 bases lining up with TRBD1. Looked up from germline, CDR1 is SGHVS and CDR2 is FNYEAQ. J was trimmed by 2 bases and V by 3 bases; bases with no gene match: 7. This CDR3 is built from 15 residues. Filled out from reference TRBV7-6 and TRBJ2-7, the complete variable domain reads GAGVSQSPRYKVTKRGQDVALRCDPISGHVSLYWYRQALGQGPEFLTYFNYEAQQDKSGLPNDRFSAERPEGSISTLTIQRTEQRDSAMYRCASSFTPQGTYEQYFGPGTRLTVT.

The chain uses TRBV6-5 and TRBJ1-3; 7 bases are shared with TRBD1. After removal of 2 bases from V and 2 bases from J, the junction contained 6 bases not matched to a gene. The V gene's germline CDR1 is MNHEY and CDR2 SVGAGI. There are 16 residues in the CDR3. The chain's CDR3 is CASSYRGTETGNTIYF. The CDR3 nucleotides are TGTGCCAGCAGTTACCGAGGGACAGAGACTGGAAACACCATATATTTT.

The CDR3 region is CASSLEETQYF. Here the CDR3 DNA reads TGTGCCAGCAGCTTAGAAGAGACCCAGTACTTC. The chain joins TRBV11-2 to TRBJ2-5; D is uncertain. The germline V gene encodes CDR1 SGHAT and CDR2 FQNNGV. The CDR3 extends over 11 amino acids. V gave up 0 bases and J gave up 4 bases, with 0 bases separating them.

CDR3 sequence reads: CASSLGDRDDTEAFF. CDR3 in DNA: TGTGCCAGCAGCTTAGGGGACAGGGATGACACTGAAGCTTTCTTT. The chain combines TRBV13 with TRBJ1-1, with 8 positions matching TRBD1. After removal of 0 bases from V and 3 bases from J, the junction contained 3 bases not matched to a gene. CDR3 size: 15 residues. The germline CDR1 and CDR2 sequences are PRHDT and FYEKMQ (reference sequence).

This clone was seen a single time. CDR3 coding DNA: TGTGCCAGCAGATGGTCTTCGAACACCGGGGAGCTGTTTTTT. This gives the protein CASRWSSNTGELFF. The rearrangement links TRBV6-5 to TRBJ2-2; D remains unclear. CDR3 size: 14 residues. Germline V gene lookup returns CDR1 MNHEY and CDR2 SVGAGI. The V end lost 6 bases, the J end lost 0 bases, and 8 bases lay between the germline ends.

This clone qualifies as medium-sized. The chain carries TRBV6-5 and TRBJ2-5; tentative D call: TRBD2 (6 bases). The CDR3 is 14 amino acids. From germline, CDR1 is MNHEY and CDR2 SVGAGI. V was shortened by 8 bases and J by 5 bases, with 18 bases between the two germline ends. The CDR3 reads CASGRTHGSETQYF. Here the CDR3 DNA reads TGTGCCAGCGGGAGGACTCACGGGTCGGAGACCCAGTACTTC.

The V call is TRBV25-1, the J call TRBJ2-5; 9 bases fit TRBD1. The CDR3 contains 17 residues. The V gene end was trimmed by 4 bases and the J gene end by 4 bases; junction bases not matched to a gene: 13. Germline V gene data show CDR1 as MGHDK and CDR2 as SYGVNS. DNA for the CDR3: TGTGCCAGCAGTGGATGGAGGCTGGGACAGGGAAGAGAGACCCAGTACTTC. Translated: CASSGWRLGQGRETQYF.

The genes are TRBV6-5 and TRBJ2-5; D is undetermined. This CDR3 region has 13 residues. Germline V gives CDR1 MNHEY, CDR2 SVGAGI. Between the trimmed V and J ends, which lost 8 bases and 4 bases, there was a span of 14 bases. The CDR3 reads CASWMRSSETQYF. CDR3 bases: TGTGCCAGCTGGATGCGGAGCTCAGAGACCCAGTACTTC.

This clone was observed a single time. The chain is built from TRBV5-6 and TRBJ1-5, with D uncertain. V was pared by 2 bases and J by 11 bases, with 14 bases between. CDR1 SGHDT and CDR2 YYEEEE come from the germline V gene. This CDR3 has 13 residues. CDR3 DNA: TGTGCCAGCAGCTTAATCGGTGACAATTCCCAGCATTTT. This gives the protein CASSLIGDNSQHF.

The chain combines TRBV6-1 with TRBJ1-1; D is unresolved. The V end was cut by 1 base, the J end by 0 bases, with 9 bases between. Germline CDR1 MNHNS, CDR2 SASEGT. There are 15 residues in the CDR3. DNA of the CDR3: TGTGCCAGCAGTGAAGACGGGGTTCTGAACACTGAAGCTTTCTTT. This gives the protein CASSEDGVLNTEAFF.

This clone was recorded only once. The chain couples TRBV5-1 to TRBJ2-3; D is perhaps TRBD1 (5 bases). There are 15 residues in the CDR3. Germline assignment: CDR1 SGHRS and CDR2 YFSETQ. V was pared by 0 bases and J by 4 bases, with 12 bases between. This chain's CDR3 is CASSLGQGGADTQYF. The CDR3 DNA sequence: TGCGCCAGCAGCTTGGGGCAGGGTGGCGCAGATACGCAGTATTTT.

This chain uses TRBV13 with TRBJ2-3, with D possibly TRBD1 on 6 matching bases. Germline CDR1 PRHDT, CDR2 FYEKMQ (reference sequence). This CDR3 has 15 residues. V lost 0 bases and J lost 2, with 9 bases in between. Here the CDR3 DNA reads TGTGCCAGCAGCTTAGGCGGGACAAACACAGATACGCAGTATTTT. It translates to CASSLGGTNTDTQYF. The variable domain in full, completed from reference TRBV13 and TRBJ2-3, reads AAGVIQSPRHLIKEKRETATLKCYPIPRHDTVYWYQQGPGQDPQFLISFYEKMQSDKGSIPDRFSAQQFSDYHSELNMSSLELGDSALYFCASSLGGTNTDTQYFGPGTRLTVL.

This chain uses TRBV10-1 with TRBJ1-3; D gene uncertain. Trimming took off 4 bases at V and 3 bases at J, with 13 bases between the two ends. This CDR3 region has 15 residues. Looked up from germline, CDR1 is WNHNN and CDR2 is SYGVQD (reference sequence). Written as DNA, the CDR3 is TGCGCCAGCAGTGCCGGCAGCTTACTTGGAAACACCATATATTTT. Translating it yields CASSAGSLLGNTIYF.

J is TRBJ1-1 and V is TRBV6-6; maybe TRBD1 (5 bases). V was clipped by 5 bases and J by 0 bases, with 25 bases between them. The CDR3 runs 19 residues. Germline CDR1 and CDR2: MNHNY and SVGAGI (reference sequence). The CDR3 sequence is CASSPPLAGPKWVNTEAFF. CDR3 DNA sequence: TGTGCCAGCAGTCCCCCTCTAGCGGGACCGAAGTGGGTGAACACTGAAGCTTTCTTT.

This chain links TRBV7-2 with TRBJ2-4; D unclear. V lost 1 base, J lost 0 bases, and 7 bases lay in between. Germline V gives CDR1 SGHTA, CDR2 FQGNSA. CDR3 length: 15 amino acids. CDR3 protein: CASSLDILAKNIQYF. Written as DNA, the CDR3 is TGTGCCAGCAGCTTAGATATCCTAGCCAAAAACATTCAGTACTTC.

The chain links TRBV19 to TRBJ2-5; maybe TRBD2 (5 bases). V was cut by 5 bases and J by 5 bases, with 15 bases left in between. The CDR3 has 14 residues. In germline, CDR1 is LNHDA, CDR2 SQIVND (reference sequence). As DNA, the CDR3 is TGTGCCAGTAGTCGCAGGCCCCGCGGGGAGACCCAGTACTTC. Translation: CASSRRPRGETQYF.

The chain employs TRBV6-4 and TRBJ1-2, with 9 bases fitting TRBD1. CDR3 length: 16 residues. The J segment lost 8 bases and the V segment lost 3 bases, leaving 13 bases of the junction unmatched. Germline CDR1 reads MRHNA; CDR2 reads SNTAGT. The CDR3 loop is CASSDRPGQGLGGYTF. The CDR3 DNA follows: TGTGCCAGCAGTGATCGACCGGGACAGGGTCTGGGAGGCTACACCTTC.

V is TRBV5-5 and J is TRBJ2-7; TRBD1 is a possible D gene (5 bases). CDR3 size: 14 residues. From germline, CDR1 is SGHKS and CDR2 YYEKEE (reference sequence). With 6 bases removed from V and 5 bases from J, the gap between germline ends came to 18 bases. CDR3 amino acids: CASILDSYNNEQYF. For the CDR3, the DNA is TGTGCCAGCATCCTAGACAGTTATAATAACGAGCAGTACTTC.

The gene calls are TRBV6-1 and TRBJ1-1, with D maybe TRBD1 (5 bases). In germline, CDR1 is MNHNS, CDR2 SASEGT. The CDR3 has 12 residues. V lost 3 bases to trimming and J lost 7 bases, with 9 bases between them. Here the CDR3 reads CASSDTGVEAFF. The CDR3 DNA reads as TGTGCCAGCAGTGATACAGGAGTTGAAGCTTTCTTT.

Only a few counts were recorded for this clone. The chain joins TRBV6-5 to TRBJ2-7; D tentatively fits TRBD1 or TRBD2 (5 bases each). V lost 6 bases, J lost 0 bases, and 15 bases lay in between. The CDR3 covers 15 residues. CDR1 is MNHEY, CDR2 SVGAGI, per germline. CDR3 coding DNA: TGTGCCAGCAGCGCCGGTCCAGGGAGCTCCTACGAGCAGTACTTC. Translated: CASSAGPGSSYEQYF.

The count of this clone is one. CDR3 DNA: TGTGCCAGCAGAGAGGGTTACAATCAGCCCCAGCATTTT. This gives the protein CASREGYNQPQHF. This chain joins TRBV6-5 and TRBJ1-5; unclear D gene. V lost 6 bases to trimming and J lost 3 bases, with 9 bases between them. Germline CDR1 and CDR2: MNHEY and SVGAGI. This CDR3 comprises 13 residues.

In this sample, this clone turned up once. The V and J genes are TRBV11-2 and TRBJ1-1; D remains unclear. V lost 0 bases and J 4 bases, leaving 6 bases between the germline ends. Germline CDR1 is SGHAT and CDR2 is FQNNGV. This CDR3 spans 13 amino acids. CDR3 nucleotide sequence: TGTGCCAGCAGCTTAGAAGCCGGCACTGAAGCTTTCTTT. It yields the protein CASSLEAGTEAFF.